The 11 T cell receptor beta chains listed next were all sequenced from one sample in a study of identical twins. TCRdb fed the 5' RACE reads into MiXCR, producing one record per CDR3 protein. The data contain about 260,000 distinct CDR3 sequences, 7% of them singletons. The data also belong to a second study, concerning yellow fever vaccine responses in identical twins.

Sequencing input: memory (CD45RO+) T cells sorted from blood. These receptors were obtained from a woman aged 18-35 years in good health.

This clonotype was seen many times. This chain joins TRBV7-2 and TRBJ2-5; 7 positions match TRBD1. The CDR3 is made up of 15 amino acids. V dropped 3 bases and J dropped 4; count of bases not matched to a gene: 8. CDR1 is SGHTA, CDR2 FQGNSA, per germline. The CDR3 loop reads CASSFRGQRGETQYF. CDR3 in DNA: TGTGCCAGCAGCTTCCGGGGACAGAGGGGAGAGACCCAGTACTTC.

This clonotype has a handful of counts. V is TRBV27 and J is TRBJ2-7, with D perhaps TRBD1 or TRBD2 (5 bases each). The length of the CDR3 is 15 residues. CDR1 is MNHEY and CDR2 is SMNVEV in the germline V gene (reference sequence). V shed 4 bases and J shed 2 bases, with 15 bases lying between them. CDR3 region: CASSSPGGPTYEQYF. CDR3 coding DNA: TGTGCCAGCAGTTCGCCTGGGGGACCGACCTACGAGCAGTACTTC.

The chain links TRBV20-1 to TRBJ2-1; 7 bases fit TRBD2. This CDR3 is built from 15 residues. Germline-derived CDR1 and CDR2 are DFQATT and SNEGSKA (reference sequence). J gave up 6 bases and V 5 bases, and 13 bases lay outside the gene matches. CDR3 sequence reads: CSAGYWAGAGNEQFF. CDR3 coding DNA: TGCAGTGCTGGCTACTGGGCGGGAGCTGGCAATGAGCAGTTCTTC.

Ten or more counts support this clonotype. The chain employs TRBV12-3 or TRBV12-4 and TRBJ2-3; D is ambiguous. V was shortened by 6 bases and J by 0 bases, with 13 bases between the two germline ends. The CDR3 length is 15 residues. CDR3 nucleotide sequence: TGTGCCAGCAGCCGCCAGTTCGGAAGCACAGATACGCAGTATTTT. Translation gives CASSRQFGSTDTQYF.

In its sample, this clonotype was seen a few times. The CDR3 region is CASSPTYRFSESTDTQYF. CDR3 coding DNA: TGTGCCAGCAGTCCAACATATCGTTTTAGCGAGAGCACAGATACGCAGTATTTT. J is TRBJ2-3 and V is TRBV28; D possibly corresponds to TRBD2 (5 bases). Trimming left V 5 bases short and J 0 bases short, with 21 bases between. This CDR3 is 18 amino acids long. Germline V gene data show CDR1 as MDHEN and CDR2 as SYDVKM.

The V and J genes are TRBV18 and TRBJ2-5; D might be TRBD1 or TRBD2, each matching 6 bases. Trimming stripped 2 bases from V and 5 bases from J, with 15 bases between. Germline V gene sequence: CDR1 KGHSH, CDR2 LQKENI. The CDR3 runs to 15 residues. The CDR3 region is CASSPAGQGQETQYF. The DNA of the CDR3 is TGTGCCAGCTCACCAGCGGGACAAGGCCAGGAGACCCAGTACTTC.

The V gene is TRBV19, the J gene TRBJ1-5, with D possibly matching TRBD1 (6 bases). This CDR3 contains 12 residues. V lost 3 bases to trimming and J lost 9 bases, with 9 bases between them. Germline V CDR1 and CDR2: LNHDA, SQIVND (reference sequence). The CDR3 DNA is TGTGCCAGTAGTATCAGGGGCGGGCCCCAGCATTTT. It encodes CASSIRGGPQHF.

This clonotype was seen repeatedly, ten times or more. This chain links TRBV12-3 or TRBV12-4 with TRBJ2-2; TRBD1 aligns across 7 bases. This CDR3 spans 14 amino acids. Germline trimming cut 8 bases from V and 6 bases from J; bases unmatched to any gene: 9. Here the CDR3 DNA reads TGTGCCAGCGGACCAACACAGGGGTCCGGGGAGCTGTTTTTT. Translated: CASGPTQGSGELFF.

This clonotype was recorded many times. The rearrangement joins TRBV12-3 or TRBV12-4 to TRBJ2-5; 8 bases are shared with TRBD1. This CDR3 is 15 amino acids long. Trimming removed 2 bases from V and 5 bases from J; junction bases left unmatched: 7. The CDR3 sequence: CASSLRQGKRETQYF. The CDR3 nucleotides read TGTGCCAGCAGTTTAAGACAGGGGAAAAGGGAGACCCAGTACTTC.

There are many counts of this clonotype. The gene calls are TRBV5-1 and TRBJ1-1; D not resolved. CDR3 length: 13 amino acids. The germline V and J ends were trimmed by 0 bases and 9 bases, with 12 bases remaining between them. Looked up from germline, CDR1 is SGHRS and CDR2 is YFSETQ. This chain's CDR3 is CASSLALGRKAFF. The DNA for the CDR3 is TGCGCCAGCAGCTTGGCCTTGGGGAGGAAAGCTTTCTTT.

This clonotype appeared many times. CDR3 region: CASSEKGPDTGELFF. The CDR3 DNA is TGTGCCAGCAGTGAAAAGGGACCGGACACCGGGGAGCTGTTTTTT. The chain uses TRBV6-1 and TRBJ2-2; D possibly matches TRBD1 or TRBD2 (5 bases each). Trimming stripped 2 bases from V and 3 bases from J, with 10 bases between. CDR1 MNHNS and CDR2 SASEGT come from the germline V gene. This CDR3 contains 15 residues.